This T cell receptor (beta chain) stems from a study of beta chain features in type 1 diabetes. This clone appeared a few times. Its target is not known. This CDR3 contains 16 residues. Germline loops: CDR1 SGDLS, CDR2 YYNGEE. After removal of 0 bases from V and 5 bases from J, the junction contained 3 bases not matched to a gene. General study points: Naive, central memory and Treg TCRB repertoires seemed to resemble each other more closely in patients than they did in healthy donors. Patients with Type 1 diabetes showed moderately but significantly shorter TCRB CDR3s in all four CD4+ subsets. In these data, an HLA type influence on TCRB rearrangement remained unresolved.

CD45RO/CCR7/CD25/CD127/CD95/CD27 sorting isolated CD4+ naive, central memory, regulatory and stem cell-like memory cells. Reverse transcribing all isolated RNA meant expressed TCRB transcripts were sequenced. Generated by immunoSEQ multiplex PCR, the TCRdb table keeps only in-frame clones and is missing some. The sample shows about 300,000 clones, approximately 13% of them seen only once. The J gene is TRBJ2-3, the V gene TRBV9, with 13 bases fitting TRBD2. Sequencing used naive CD4+ T cells from blood. The clonotype comes from a woman younger than 30 with type 1 diabetes. CDR3 in DNA: TGTGCCAGCAGCGTAGGACTAGCGGGAGGAATAGATACGCAGTATTTT. Protein: CASSVGLAGGIDTQYF.